These T cell receptor beta chains were read from a single sample in a study of OX40 agonist ivuxolimab in advanced cancers. Using immunoSEQ multiplex PCR, the repertoire was profiled, and TCRdb retains in-frame clones only, with some absent. The sample includes tens of thousands of clones, about 88% of them seen just once. The sequencing here drew on CD4+ or CD8+ T cells sorted from blood, taken in a trial of the OX40 agonist ivuxolimab. All receptors derive from an adult with an advanced solid tumor such as melanoma, head and neck, liver or kidney cancer. Each CDR3 is given with its conserved first and last residue. A D gene is named only where the DNA matches it firmly. Part of the rows lack a size; the others show once, few, many or a class for expanded clones.

>TRBJ2-7|-|-|TRBV18
CASSPQAGTLYEQYF
TGTGCCAGCTCACCTCAAGCCGGGACGCTATACGAGCAGTACTTC
>TRBJ2-7|-|-|TRBV18
CASSPRGSIEEQYF
TGTGCCAGCTCACCTAGGGGGAGTATTGAAGAGCAGTACTTC
>TRBJ2-1|-|-|TRBV19
CASSIAGRNEQFF
TGTGCCAGTAGTATAGCTGGGAGAAATGAGCAGTTCTTC
>TRBJ2-3|-|-|TRBV18
CASSPPRAGGTDTQYF
TGTGCCAGCTCACCACCCCGGGCAGGGGGCACAGATACGCAGTATTTT
>TRBJ2-1|-|-|TRBV30
CAWSKSYNEQFF
TGTGCCTGGAGTAAATCCTACAATGAGCAGTTCTTC
>TRBJ2-5|TRBD1|-|TRBV15
CATSKHRGFETQYF
TGTGCCACCAGCAAACACAGGGGCTTCGAGACCCAGTACTTC
>TRBJ1-2|-|-|TRBV27
CASRPETGNYGYTF
TGTGCCAGCAGGCCGGAAACGGGGAACTATGGCTACACCTTC
>TRBJ1-2|TRBD1|-|TRBV6-6
CASSNRDRGAYGYTF
TGTGCCAGCAGTAACCGGGACAGGGGGGCCTATGGCTACACCTTC
>TRBJ1-5|TRBD1|-|TRBV7-9
CASSFNGQGAGQPQHF
TGTGCCAGCAGCTTCAACGGACAGGGGGCAGGACAGCCCCAGCATTTT
>TRBJ1-1|-|few|TRBV19
CASSIVYGNTEAFF
TGTGCCAGTAGTATTGTCTACGGGAACACTGAAGCTTTCTTT
>TRBJ1-2|TRBD1|-|TRBV6-5
CASRWTGKDGYTF
TGTGCCAGCAGATGGACAGGGAAGGATGGCTACACCTTC
>TRBJ1-2|-|-|TRBV2
CASSGYRGPLEGYTF
TGTGCCAGCAGTGGGTACAGAGGGCCCCTCGAAGGCTACACCTTC
>TRBJ1-2|-|-|TRBV14
CASSQFYRAIDGYTF
TGTGCCAGCAGCCAATTCTACAGAGCGATCGATGGCTACACCTTC
>TRBJ2-7|-|-|TRBV6-1
CASRGRQSSSYEQYF
TGTGCCAGCAGGGGGAGACAGTCTAGCTCCTACGAGCAGTACTTC
>TRBJ2-2|TRBD1|once|TRBV28
CASSSQGLTTGELFF
TGTGCCAGCAGTTCACAGGGGTTAACTACCGGGGAGCTGTTTTTT
>TRBJ2-7|TRBD1|-|TRBV19
CASSIGADRPYEQYF
TGTGCCAGTAGTATAGGGGCGGACAGGCCCTACGAGCAGTACTTC
>TRBJ2-3|TRBD2|-|TRBV7-3
CASSLAGVRGDTQYF
TGTGCCAGCAGCTTAGCGGGAGTCCGAGGAGATACGCAGTATTTT
>TRBJ2-1|-|-|TRBV30
CAFSAYNEQFF
TGTGCCTTTTCGGCCTACAATGAGCAGTTCTTC
>TRBJ2-7|TRBD1|-|TRBV19
CASSSSGGLPYEQYF
TGTGCCAGTTCTTCCTCAGGGGGCCTTCCCTACGAGCAGTACTTC
>TRBJ2-3|-|-|TRBV5-8
CASSFFPLAGDTQYF
TGTGCCAGCAGCTTCTTCCCCCTGGCGGGAGATACGCAGTATTTT
>TRBJ1-6|-|-|TRBV29-1
CSVGAGVNSPLHF
TGCAGCGTTGGAGCAGGGGTGAATTCACCCCTCCACTTT
>TRBJ1-4|-|-|TRBV4-1
CASSPHPHNEKLFF
TGCGCCAGCAGTCCCCACCCTCATAATGAAAAACTGTTTTTT
>TRBJ1-2|-|-|TRBV7-9
CASSLGSANYGYTF
TGTGCCAGCAGCTTGGGCAGCGCTAACTATGGCTACACCTTC
>TRBJ1-5|TRBD1|-|TRBV6-1
CASIRDRGGQPQHF
TGTGCCAGCATACGGGACAGGGGGGGTCAGCCCCAGCATTTT
>TRBJ1-2|-|-|TRBV7-9
CASSPDHFGGYTF
TGTGCCAGCAGCCCAGACCACTTCGGGGGCTACACCTTC
>TRBJ1-4|TRBD1|-|TRBV15
CATKRGTVTEKLFF
TGTGCCACCAAACGGGGGACAGTGACTGAAAAACTGTTTTTT
>TRBJ2-1|-|-|TRBV28
CASNPRGFMRGEQFF
TGTGCCAGCAATCCCAGGGGATTTATGAGGGGTGAGCAGTTCTTC
>TRBJ1-2|-|-|TRBV18
CASSPQGQNYGYTF
TGTGCCAGCTCACCGCAGGGGCAGAACTATGGCTACACCTTC
>TRBJ1-5|-|-|TRBV6-1
CASRIQGIGQPQHF
TGTGCCAGCAGGATTCAGGGTATAGGTCAGCCCCAGCATTTT
>TRBJ2-2|-|-|TRBV7-3
CASSSDRNTGELFF
TGTGCCAGCAGCTCCGATCGTAACACCGGGGAGCTGTTTTTT
>TRBJ2-1|-|-|TRBV29-1
CSVAPSAFGNEQFF
TGCAGCGTTGCCCCTAGCGCTTTTGGGAATGAGCAGTTCTTC
>TRBJ2-2|-|-|TRBV27
CASSRSGTRNTGELFF
TGTGCCAGCAGTCGATCCGGGACGAGGAACACCGGGGAGCTGTTTTTT
>TRBJ2-5|-|-|TRBV7-3
CASSAGHQETQYF
TGTGCCAGCAGCGCGGGACACCAAGAGACCCAGTACTTC
>TRBJ2-1|-|-|TRBV7-9
CASSHLNAEEQFF
TGTGCCAGCAGCCACCTTAACGCGGAAGAGCAGTTCTTC
>TRBJ1-1|-|once|TRBV2
CASSRTTDTEAFF
TGTGCCAGCAGCCGAACGACAGACACTGAAGCTTTCTTT
>TRBJ2-2|-|-|TRBV5-5
CASSLETNTGELFF
TGTGCCAGCAGCTTGGAAACAAACACCGGGGAGCTGTTTTTT
>TRBJ1-2|-|once|TRBV15
CATSRDRQYGYTF
TGTGCCACCAGCAGAGATCGGCAGTATGGCTACACCTTC
>TRBJ1-1|-|-|TRBV28
CASSPPIGPNTEAFF
TGTGCCAGCAGTCCCCCCATAGGACCGAACACTGAAGCTTTCTTT
>TRBJ1-6|-|-|TRBV4-1
CASSQGTVVTSPLHF
TGTGCCAGCAGCCAAGGCACAGTAGTGACTTCACCCCTCCACTTT
>TRBJ2-5|TRBD1|-|TRBV5-4
CASSWDRRETQYF
TGTGCCAGCAGCTGGGACAGGAGAGAGACCCAGTACTTC
>TRBJ2-1|TRBD1|-|TRBV7-3
CASRDPRTGTNEQFF
TGTGCCAGCAGGGATCCACGGACAGGGACGAATGAGCAGTTCTTC